These 27 T cell receptor beta chains came from one sample sequenced in a study of blood T cells in healthy people across ages (dated by TCRdb to between 2015 and 2017). The library was prepared using 5' RACE. The reads were generated on an Illumina HiSeq 2500. A second PCR of roughly 7 to 12 cycles was performed with a sample-barcoded 5' primer and a J-beta primer mix. TCRdb reprocessing: public reads trimmed at Q25 with fastp, clones called with MiXCR, in-frame beta chains kept. Entries that share a CDR3 protein sequence are merged under the most common genes and DNA. In this sample the table shows 750,000 to 950,000 distinct CDR3 sequences, almost 30% of which occur a single time. The biggest ten clones account for approximately 10% of the sample. The sample was also reused in another study, on T cells of mothers and their children.

The sample taken for sequencing was blood. The receptor set was obtained from a woman aged 40 to 50 in good health.

The V and J genes are TRBV20-1 and TRBJ2-1, with D tentatively TRBD1 (8 bases). This CDR3 spans 15 amino acids. V was cut by 8 bases and J by 2 bases, with 19 bases left in between. Germline V gene sequence: CDR1 DFQATT, CDR2 SNEGSKA (reference sequence). The CDR3 region is CSPRTGRAAYNEQFF. CDR3 nucleotide sequence: TGCAGTCCCCGGACAGGGAGGGCGGCCTACAATGAGCAGTTCTTC.

The chain links TRBV5-1 to TRBJ2-1; possibly TRBD1 for D (6 bases). The CDR3 contains 16 residues. CDR1 and CDR2 (germline): SGHRS, YFSETQ. V lost 0 bases, J lost 5 bases, and 15 bases lay in between. The CDR3 nucleotides are TGCGCCAGCAGCTTGGGGACAGAGTACCTAAACAATGAGCAGTTCTTC. Encoded protein: CASSLGTEYLNNEQFF.

This clonotype was counted at least ten times. The rearrangement uses TRBV12-3 or TRBV12-4 and TRBJ2-7; 7 bases align to TRBD1. V lost 5 bases, J lost 5 bases, and 3 bases stayed unmatched. The CDR3 covers 12 residues. The CDR3 nucleotides are TGTGCCAGCAGTGGAACAGGGGACGAGCAGTACTTC. Its protein product is CASSGTGDEQYF.

This clonotype has only a few counts. V and J are TRBV28 and TRBJ1-2, with TRBD1 as a possible D gene (5 bases). CDR3 size: 13 residues. Trimming took off 6 bases at V and 6 bases at J, with 14 bases between the two ends. The germline CDR1 and CDR2 sequences are MDHEN and SYDVKM. The CDR3 here is CASRDRGIDGYTF. As DNA, the CDR3 is TGTGCCAGCAGAGATAGGGGAATTGATGGCTACACCTTC.

This clonotype was observed a few times. A read error may produce the germline difference seen at one junction end. The chain is built from TRBV20-1 and TRBJ2-4; 7 nucleotides line up with TRBD2. The CDR3 loop spans 14 amino acids. The germline V gene encodes CDR1 DFQATT and CDR2 SNEGSKA (reference sequence). The CDR3 DNA reads TGCAGTGCGGGGAGGGATTTAGCCAAAAACATTCAGCACTTC. It codes for CSAGRDLAKNIQHF.

V gene TRBV7-2 combines with J gene TRBJ2-7; no firm D call. The CDR3 covers 12 residues. Trimming left V 4 bases short and J 3 bases short, with 7 bases between. The germline V gene has CDR1 SGHTA and CDR2 FQGNSA. The DNA of the CDR3 is TGTGCCAGCAGCTCGGCCCACTACGAGCAGTACTTC. Protein sequence: CASSSAHYEQYF.

There are many counts of this clonotype. The chain combines TRBV29-1 with TRBJ2-4, with 8 bases lining up with TRBD2. After removal of 1 base from V and 6 bases from J, the junction contained 11 bases not matched to a gene. This CDR3 spans 16 amino acids. From germline, CDR1 is SQVTM and CDR2 ANQGSEA. DNA for the CDR3: TGCAGCGTTGAAGCCGTGGGGCGGGGGGCCCTAAACATTCAGTACTTC. Its protein product is CSVEAVGRGALNIQYF.

This clonotype was detected a few times. The genes are TRBV4-1 and TRBJ2-1; 9 positions match TRBD1. Losses at the gene ends were 0 bases for V and 6 bases for J; bases not matched to a gene: 6. The germline gives CDR1 MGHRA, CDR2 YSYEKL. The CDR3 runs 16 residues. The CDR3 loop reads CASSQDGGTGFNEQFF. The CDR3 region has the DNA TGCGCCAGCAGCCAAGATGGGGGGACAGGGTTCAATGAGCAGTTCTTC.

This chain joins TRBV24-1 and TRBJ2-3; tentatively, D is TRBD2 (6 bases). The ends were cut back, 2 bases at V and 1 base at J, with 12 bases in the middle. The CDR3 has 16 amino acids. The germline V gene has CDR1 KGHDR and CDR2 SFDVKD. CDR3 DNA: TGTGCCACCAGTGATTATAGCGCGGGGCGCACAGATACGCAGTATTTT. Translated: CATSDYSAGRTDTQYF.

This clonotype was observed many times. The CDR3 DNA reads as TGTGCCAGCAGTCCCCAGGGGGTAGCTCTTTTCTCCTACGAGCAGTACTTC. Translating it yields CASSPQGVALFSYEQYF. The chain is built from TRBV28 and TRBJ2-7, with 7 bases that match TRBD1. J was trimmed by 0 bases and V by 5 bases; bases with no gene match: 13. The CDR3 is made up of 17 amino acids. In germline, CDR1 is MDHEN, CDR2 SYDVKM.

V gene TRBV7-2 combines with J gene TRBJ2-5, with D possibly being TRBD2 (5 bases). Germline-derived CDR1 and CDR2 are SGHTA and FQGNSA. The CDR3 runs 16 residues. The V end lost 5 bases, the J end lost 4 bases, and 20 bases lay between the germline ends. The CDR3 nucleotides are TGTGCCAGCAGCCAGGTGGCTAGCCGGGGTGGAGAGACCCAGTACTTC. Translation gives CASSQVASRGGETQYF.

A few counts support this clonotype. The chain employs TRBV4-3 and TRBJ1-1; D gene unclear. V dropped 0 bases and J dropped 5 bases, with 13 bases sitting between them. Germline loops: CDR1 LGHNA, CDR2 YSLEER. The CDR3 is 15 residues long. The CDR3 DNA reads TGCGCCAGCAGCCAAGATAAGGGATACAGTACTGAAGCTTTCTTT. Its translation is CASSQDKGYSTEAFF.

This clonotype was seen many times. The chain joins TRBV9 to TRBJ2-1; TRBD2 matches at 7 bases. Unmatched junction bases numbered 7, after V lost 4 bases and J lost 0 bases. Germline V gene sequence: CDR1 SGDLS, CDR2 YYNGEE. The CDR3 has 16 residues. CDR3 sequence (DNA): TGTGCCAGCAGCCCCCGGGGGGAACCCTCCTACAATGAGCAGTTCTTC. This codes for CASSPRGEPSYNEQFF.

This clonotype was observed at least ten times. This chain links TRBV4-1 with TRBJ1-6; D call uncertain. The V gene's germline CDR1 is MGHRA and CDR2 YSYEKL. Between the trimmed V and J ends, which lost 0 bases and 10 bases, there was a span of 16 bases. CDR3 length: 16 amino acids. Here the CDR3 reads CASSQDYSPAGSPLHF. CDR3 bases: TGCGCCAGCAGCCAAGATTATTCCCCAGCTGGGTCACCCCTCCACTTT.

This chain uses TRBV12-3 or TRBV12-4 with TRBJ1-1, with D perhaps TRBD1 (5 bases). The V gene lost 0 bases and the J gene lost 6 bases, with 11 bases spanning the gap. The CDR3 extends over 14 amino acids. Here the CDR3 DNA reads TGTGCCAGCAGTTTAGCGTTTTGGGGCCCTGAAGCTTTCTTT. Translated, it gives CASSLAFWGPEAFF.

This clonotype was detected a few times. This chain uses TRBV25-1 with TRBJ2-2; 7 bases match TRBD1. Germline CDR1 and CDR2: MGHDK and SYGVNS. The CDR3 is 13 amino acids. The V and J ends lost 6 bases and 6 bases, in that order; junction bases with no gene match: 4. The CDR3 protein is CASSLTGAGELFF. CDR3 DNA: TGTGCCAGCAGCCTTACAGGGGCCGGGGAGCTGTTTTTT.

This clonotype showed up many times. V usage is TRBV6-4 and J usage is TRBJ2-3, with D tentatively TRBD1 (6 bases). V was trimmed by 5 bases and J by 1 base, leaving 13 bases between them. The germline CDR1 and CDR2 sequences are MRHNA and SNTAGT. CDR3 length: 15 residues. The CDR3 bases are TGTGCCAGCAGTCTCCAGGGGTGGGGCACAGATACGCAGTATTTT. It encodes CASSLQGWGTDTQYF.

This clonotype was counted between two and nine times. The CDR3 coding sequence is TGTGCCAGCAGCCAAGGCGTCCTCAGGGAGACCCAGTACTTC. Residues: CASSQGVLRETQYF. This chain uses TRBV3-1 with TRBJ2-5, with D hard to call. The germline CDR1 and CDR2 sequences are LGHDT and YNNKEL (reference sequence). This CDR3 has 14 residues. V lost 1 base to trimming and J lost 5 bases, with 11 bases between them.

The chain is built from TRBV7-3 and TRBJ2-7, with 8 nucleotides matching TRBD2. Germline trimming cut 5 bases from V and 2 bases from J; bases unmatched to any gene: 8. Germline lookup yields CDR1 SGHTA and CDR2 FQGTGA. This CDR3 is 15 amino acids long. The CDR3: CASSLLGGVPYEQYF. The CDR3 DNA follows: TGTGCCAGCAGCCTGCTCGGGGGGGTCCCCTACGAGCAGTACTTC.

The chain couples TRBV7-9 to TRBJ2-5, with TRBD1 matching 9 bases. Germline lookup yields CDR1 SEHNR and CDR2 FQNEAQ (reference sequence). The CDR3 runs 13 residues. V dropped 8 bases and J dropped 2; count of bases not matched to a gene: 3. For the CDR3, the DNA is TGTGCCAGCGCCGGGACAGGGCAAGAGACCCAGTACTTC. It translates to CASAGTGQETQYF.

A note on this clonotype: A much larger clonotype is one base distant, so this may be a read error. The chain employs TRBV4-2 and TRBJ2-1, with 10 bases identical to TRBD1. CDR1 LGHNA and CDR2 YNFKEQ come from the germline V gene. There are 16 residues in the CDR3. In DNA form, the CDR3 reads TGTACCAGCAGCCAAGTGGGGACAGGGGCCGGGAATGAGCAGTTCTTC. Its translation: CTSSQVGTGAGNEQFF.

This clonotype came up a few times. The chain joins TRBV30 to TRBJ2-5; 8 bases line up with TRBD1. CDR3 size: 13 residues. Germline lookup yields CDR1 GTSNPN and CDR2 SVGIG (reference sequence). The trim removed 2 bases at V and 11 bases at J, leaving 10 bases unmatched. This CDR3 reads CAWSRTGSGEQYF. DNA for the CDR3: TGTGCCTGGAGTAGGACAGGGTCAGGTGAGCAGTACTTC. Filled out from reference TRBV30 and TRBJ2-5, the complete variable domain reads SQTIHQWPATLVQPVGSPLSLECTVEGTSNPNLYWYRQAAGRGLQLLFYSVGIGQISSEVPQNLSASRPQDRQFILSSKKLLLSDSGFYLCAWSRTGSGEQYFGPGTRLLVL.

For this clonotype: This could be a read error, since a much larger clone is one nucleotide away. This rearrangement joins TRBV24-1 to TRBJ2-5, with 7 bases matching TRBD1. Trimming took 5 bases from V and 7 from J; bases not matched to a gene: 3. The CDR3 has 12 amino acids. Germline V gene sequence: CDR1 KGHDR, CDR2 SFDVKD. The chain's CDR3 is CATSGYRGTQYF. Here the CDR3 DNA reads TGTGCCACCAGTGGTTACAGGGGGACCCAGTACTTC.

This clonotype showed up just a few times. The genes are TRBV7-6 and TRBJ1-5; D is perhaps TRBD1 (6 bases). Trimming left V 2 bases short and J 7 bases short, with 24 bases between. CDR3 size: 18 residues. The germline gives CDR1 SGHVS, CDR2 FNYEAQ. The CDR3 nucleotides read TGTGCCAGCAGCTTAACGGATAGGAACAGGGCAAGCGGACAGCCCCAGCATTTT. It is translated as CASSLTDRNRASGQPQHF.

This clonotype came up many times. The genes are TRBV6-2 or TRBV6-3 and TRBJ2-5; D is unresolved. V was shortened by 5 bases and J by 3 bases, with 7 bases between the two germline ends. Per the germline V gene, CDR1 is MNHEY and CDR2 is SVGEGT. The CDR3 extends over 12 amino acids. CDR3 region: CASSHSEETQYF. DNA of the CDR3: TGTGCCAGCAGTCACAGTGAAGAGACCCAGTACTTC.

This chain connects TRBV28 to TRBJ1-5; possible D gene TRBD1, 5 bases. Deletions cut 7 bases from V and 1 base from J, with 20 bases between. Germline V gene sequence: CDR1 MDHEN, CDR2 SYDVKM. CDR3 size: 17 residues. The CDR3: CASTIHGGVGSNQPQHF. In nucleotides, the CDR3 is TGTGCCAGCACCATTCATGGAGGGGTGGGGAGCAATCAGCCCCAGCATTTT.

Many counts were recorded for this clonotype. The chain has TRBV5-4 and TRBJ1-2, with 7 bases aligning to TRBD1. Trimming cost V 2 bases and J 11 bases; bases outside gene matches: 12. The germline V gene has CDR1 SGHNT and CDR2 YYREEE (reference sequence). This CDR3 comprises 14 residues. The CDR3, as DNA: TGTGCCAGCAGCTTACCCGGGACAGAACTCTTATACACCTTC. It encodes CASSLPGTELLYTF.